The 19 T cell receptor beta chains reported below all come from one sample, sequenced in a study of control samples from healthy donors and cancer patients. Clones were read by immunoSEQ multiplex PCR, and TCRdb kept only the in-frame ones, dropping some. The repertoire holds 50,000 to 75,000 clones, around 90% seen once, with around 5.4% in the top ten. Sequences were obtained from PBMCs. All receptors come from a man between 60 and 75 years old with colorectal cancer.

This clone was found a few times. The rearrangement joins TRBV2 to TRBJ1-1, with D perhaps matching TRBD1 (5 bases). The CDR3 spans 14 residues. Germline V lookup: CDR1 SNHLY, CDR2 FYNNEI. The V gene lost 4 bases and the J gene lost 5 bases, with 14 bases spanning the gap. This CDR3 is CASSGGRATTEAFF. For the CDR3, the DNA is TGTGCCAGCAGTGGTGGCAGGGCGACAACTGAAGCTTTCTTT.

This rearrangement joins TRBV7-9 to TRBJ2-3; TRBD1 aligns across 11 bases. Germline assignment: CDR1 SEHNR and CDR2 FQNEAQ (reference sequence). J was trimmed by 6 bases and V by 5 bases; bases with no gene match: 7. This CDR3 is 15 amino acids long. The CDR3 loop reads CASSLRDRGGDTQYF. The CDR3 DNA is TGTGCCAGCAGCCTCCGGGACAGGGGGGGCGATACGCAGTATTTT.

This clone was seen once. The gene calls are TRBV9 and TRBJ2-3; D is undetermined. V was shortened by 3 bases and J by 3 bases, with 5 bases between the two germline ends. This CDR3 region has 12 residues. Germline CDR1 is SGDLS and CDR2 is YYNGEE. CDR3 residues: CASSASTDTQYF. The CDR3 DNA reads as TGTGCCAGCAGCGCCTCTACAGATACGCAGTATTTT.

The chain couples TRBV6-5 to TRBJ1-3, with a tentative D call TRBD1 (5 bases). V lost 4 bases and J lost 4, with 11 bases in between. CDR1 and CDR2 (germline): MNHEY, SVGAGI. This CDR3 contains 14 residues. The CDR3 bases are TGTGCCAGCAGTTCCCAGGGCCGAGGAAACACCATATATTTT. It encodes CASSSQGRGNTIYF.

The chain employs TRBV30 and TRBJ2-5, with TRBD1 identical over 7 bases. The CDR3 has 14 amino acids. Germline assignment: CDR1 GTSNPN and CDR2 SVGIG (reference sequence). V was pared by 1 base and J by 1 base, with 3 bases of the junction left unmatched. DNA of the CDR3: TGTGCCTGGAGTGCAGGGACAGCCCAAGAGACCCAGTACTTC. Its protein is CAWSAGTAQETQYF.

The chain is built from TRBV19 and TRBJ2-1, with 11 bases identical to TRBD2. The CDR3 runs 16 residues. J lost 4 bases, V lost 7 bases, and 9 bases had no gene match. The germline V gene has CDR1 LNHDA and CDR2 SQIVND (reference sequence). In nucleotides, the CDR3 is TGTGCCAGTACCACGAGGGTAGCGGGGGGGTACAATGAGCAGTTCTTC. Its protein is CASTTRVAGGYNEQFF. The whole variable domain, filled in from reference TRBV19 and TRBJ2-1, reads DGGITQSPKYLFRKEGQNVTLSCEQNLNHDAMYWYRQDPGQGLRLIYYSQIVNDFQKGDIAEGYSVSREKKESFPLTVTSAQKNPTAFYLCASTTRVAGGYNEQFFGPGTRLTVL.

The rearrangement uses TRBV16 and TRBJ1-1, with 10 bases fitting TRBD1. The CDR3 has 14 residues. Unmatched junction bases numbered 5, after V lost 4 bases and J lost 6 bases. Looked up from germline, CDR1 is KGHSY and CDR2 is FQNENV. The CDR3 nucleotides are TGTGCCAGCAGCCCGGGACAGGGGAAGGCTGAAGCTTTCTTT. Amino acid sequence: CASSPGQGKAEAFF.

J is TRBJ2-6 and V is TRBV2; TRBD1 matches 7 bases. V dropped 3 bases and J dropped 0; count of bases not matched to a gene: 5. The CDR3 has 17 amino acids. Germline CDR1 and CDR2: SNHLY and FYNNEI. The CDR3 region is CASSEGRGFSGANVLTF. The CDR3 DNA follows: TGTGCCAGCAGTGAGGGCAGGGGGTTCTCTGGGGCCAACGTCCTGACTTTC.

This clone was seen just once. The V and J genes are TRBV6-4 and TRBJ1-3; 7 bases match TRBD1. The CDR3 has 19 residues. Trimming cost V 2 bases and J 0 bases; bases outside gene matches: 13. CDR1 and CDR2 (germline): MRHNA, SNTAGT. CDR3 sequence (DNA): TGTGCCAGCAGTGACATATTAAGGGGACAGCCCCACTCTGGAAACACCATATATTTT. Protein sequence: CASSDILRGQPHSGNTIYF.

The chain joins TRBV18 to TRBJ2-3; 10 nucleotides match TRBD2. This CDR3 comprises 18 residues. The J segment lost 4 bases and the V segment lost 6 bases, leaving 16 bases of the junction unmatched. Germline CDR1 KGHSH, CDR2 LQKENI. This CDR3 reads CASSPSPGLAGASDTQYF. Here the CDR3 DNA reads TGTGCCAGCTCCCCTTCACCTGGGCTAGCGGGGGCCTCAGATACGCAGTATTTT.

The J gene is TRBJ2-7, the V gene TRBV7-2, with 9 bases lining up with TRBD1. CDR3 length: 15 amino acids. Germline V gene lookup returns CDR1 SGHTA and CDR2 FQGNSA. With 4 bases clipped from V and 3 bases from J, the junction kept 7 bases outside the gene matches. CDR3: CASSSALTGGYEQYF. In DNA, the CDR3 is TGTGCCAGCAGCTCCGCCCTGACAGGGGGCTACGAGCAGTACTTC.

This chain connects TRBV7-2 to TRBJ2-2; 10 nucleotides line up with TRBD2. Germline CDR1 SGHTA, CDR2 FQGNSA. CDR3 length equals 16 residues. V gave up 1 base and J gave up 7 bases; unmatched junction bases: 6. Here the CDR3 reads CASSLGLAGEVGELFF. The CDR3 DNA reads as TGTGCCAGCAGCTTAGGCCTAGCGGGGGAGGTCGGGGAGCTGTTTTTT.

This clone was seen only once. The genes are TRBV6-1 and TRBJ1-4, with D possibly being TRBD1 (5 bases). V was trimmed by 5 bases and J by 5 bases, leaving 15 bases between them. From germline, CDR1 is MNHNS and CDR2 SASEGT. The CDR3 covers 15 residues. The CDR3: CASSLFGTSNEKLFF. CDR3 bases: TGTGCCAGCAGTTTGTTTGGGACCTCCAATGAAAAACTGTTTTTT.

The rearrangement joins TRBV6-2 or TRBV6-3 to TRBJ2-1; 13 bases are shared with TRBD2. CDR1 is MNHEY, CDR2 SVGEGT, per germline. V dropped 5 bases and J dropped 6; count of bases not matched to a gene: 7. This CDR3 has 16 amino acids. This CDR3 reads CASSLTTSGGANEQFF. The DNA of the CDR3 is TGTGCCAGCAGTCTCACTACTAGCGGGGGGGCCAATGAGCAGTTCTTC.

The V gene is TRBV28, the J gene TRBJ1-2; unclear D gene. V dropped 1 base and J dropped 4 bases, with 10 bases sitting between them. Germline-derived CDR1 and CDR2 are MDHEN and SYDVKM. There are 14 residues in the CDR3. CDR3 amino acids: CASSLSDVSYGYTF. CDR3 coding DNA: TGTGCCAGCAGTTTATCGGACGTGAGCTATGGCTACACCTTC.

The chain combines TRBV6-5 with TRBJ1-4, with a tentative D call TRBD1 (6 bases). Germline CDR1 is MNHEY and CDR2 is SVGAGI. The CDR3 has 13 amino acids. The V gene lost 6 bases and the J gene lost 7 bases, with 12 bases spanning the gap. In nucleotides, the CDR3 is TGTGCCAGCAGCCAGGGGAAAGGTGAAAAACTGTTTTTT. Residues: CASSQGKGEKLFF.

This sequence joins TRBV11-2 and TRBJ1-2, with D unclear. With 0 bases removed from V and 4 bases from J, the gap between germline ends came to 6 bases. CDR1 and CDR2 from the germline V gene are SGHAT and FQNNGV. The CDR3 runs to 13 residues. CDR3 loop: CASSLDRSYGYTF. In DNA, the CDR3 is TGTGCCAGCAGCTTAGACAGAAGCTATGGCTACACCTTC.

V and J are TRBV5-1 and TRBJ1-2; D may be TRBD1 (5 bases). Deletions cut 4 bases from V and 4 bases from J, with 11 bases between. The CDR3 runs 13 residues. CDR1 is SGHRS, CDR2 YFSETQ, per germline. The CDR3 is CASSAGAFYGYTF. As DNA, the CDR3 is TGCGCCAGCAGCGCCGGGGCATTCTATGGCTACACCTTC.

The chain combines TRBV6-5 with TRBJ2-7; 11 nucleotides agree with TRBD2. The CDR3 runs to 14 residues. Germline lookup yields CDR1 MNHEY and CDR2 SVGAGI. After removal of 5 bases from V and 1 base from J, the junction contained 1 base not matched to a gene. CDR3 sequence reads: CASSPSGGSYEQYF. The CDR3 DNA is TGTGCCAGCAGTCCTAGCGGGGGGTCCTACGAGCAGTACTTC.